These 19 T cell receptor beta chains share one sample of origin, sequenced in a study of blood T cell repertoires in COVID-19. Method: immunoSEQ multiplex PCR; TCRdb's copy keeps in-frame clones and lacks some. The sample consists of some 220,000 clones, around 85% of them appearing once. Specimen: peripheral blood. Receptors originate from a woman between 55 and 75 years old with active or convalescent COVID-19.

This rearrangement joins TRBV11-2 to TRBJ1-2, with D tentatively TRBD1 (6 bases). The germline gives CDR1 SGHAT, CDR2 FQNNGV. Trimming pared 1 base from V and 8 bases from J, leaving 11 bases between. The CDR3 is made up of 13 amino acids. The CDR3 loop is CASSLAGGPGYTF. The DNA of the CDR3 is TGTGCCAGCAGCTTAGCGGGGGGGCCCGGCTACACCTTC.

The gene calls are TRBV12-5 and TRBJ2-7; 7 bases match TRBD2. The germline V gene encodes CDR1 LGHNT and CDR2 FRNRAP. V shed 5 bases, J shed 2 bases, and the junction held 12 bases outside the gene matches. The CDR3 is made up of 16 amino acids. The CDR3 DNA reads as TGTGCTAGTGGTCGTGAGATGGCGGGAGTAACCTACGAGCAGTACTTC. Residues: CASGREMAGVTYEQYF.

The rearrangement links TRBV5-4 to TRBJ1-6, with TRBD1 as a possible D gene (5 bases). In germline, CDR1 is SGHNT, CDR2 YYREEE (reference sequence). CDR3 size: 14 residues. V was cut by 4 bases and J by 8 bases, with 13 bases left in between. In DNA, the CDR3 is TGTGCCAGCAGCCGACAGCAGAACCATTCACCCCTCCACTTT. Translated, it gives CASSRQQNHSPLHF.

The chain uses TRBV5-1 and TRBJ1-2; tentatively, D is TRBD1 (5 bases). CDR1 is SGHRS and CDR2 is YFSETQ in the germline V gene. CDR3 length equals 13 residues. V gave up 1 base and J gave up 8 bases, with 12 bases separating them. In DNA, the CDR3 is TGCGCCAGCAGCTTGCCAGGGTTTGGGGGCTACACCTTC. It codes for CASSLPGFGGYTF.

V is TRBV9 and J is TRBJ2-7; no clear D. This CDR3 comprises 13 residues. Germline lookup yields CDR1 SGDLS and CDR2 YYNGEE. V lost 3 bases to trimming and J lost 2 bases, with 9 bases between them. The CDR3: CASSAPPAYEQYF. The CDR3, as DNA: TGTGCCAGCAGCGCCCCCCCAGCCTACGAGCAGTACTTC.

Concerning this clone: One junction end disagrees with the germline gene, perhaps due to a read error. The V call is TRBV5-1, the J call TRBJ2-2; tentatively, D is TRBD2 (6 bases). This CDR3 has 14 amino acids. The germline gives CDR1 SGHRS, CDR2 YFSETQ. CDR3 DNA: TGCGCCAGCAGCGGCGGGACCTACACGGGGGAGCTGTTTTTT. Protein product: CASSGGTYTGELFF. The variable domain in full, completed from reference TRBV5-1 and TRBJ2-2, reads KAGVTQTPRYLIKTRGQQVTLSCSPISGHRSVSWYQQTPGQGLQFLFEYFSETQRNKGNFPGRFSGRQFSNSRSEMNVSTLELGDSALYLCASSGGTYTGELFFGEGSRLTVL.

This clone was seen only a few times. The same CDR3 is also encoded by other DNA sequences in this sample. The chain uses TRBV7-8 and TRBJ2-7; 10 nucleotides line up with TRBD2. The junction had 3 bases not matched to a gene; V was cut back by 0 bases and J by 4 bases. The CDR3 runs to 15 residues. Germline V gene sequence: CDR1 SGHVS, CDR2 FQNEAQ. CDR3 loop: CASSLALAGGYEQYF. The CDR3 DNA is TGTGCCAGCAGCTTAGCCTTAGCGGGAGGATACGAGCAGTACTTC. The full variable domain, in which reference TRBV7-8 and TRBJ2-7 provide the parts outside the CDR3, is GAGVSQSPRYKVAKRGQDVALRCDPISGHVSLFWYQQALGQGPEFLTYFQNEAQLDKSGLPSDRFFAERPEGSVSTLKIQRTQQEDSAVYLCASSLALAGGYEQYFGPGTRLTVT.

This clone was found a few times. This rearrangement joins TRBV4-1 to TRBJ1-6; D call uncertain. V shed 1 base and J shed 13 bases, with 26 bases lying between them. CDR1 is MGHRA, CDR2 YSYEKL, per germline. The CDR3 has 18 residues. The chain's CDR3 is CASSQVRGASLTPRPLHF. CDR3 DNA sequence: TGCGCCAGCAGCCAAGTTCGGGGAGCGAGCCTAACCCCGAGGCCCCTCCACTTT.

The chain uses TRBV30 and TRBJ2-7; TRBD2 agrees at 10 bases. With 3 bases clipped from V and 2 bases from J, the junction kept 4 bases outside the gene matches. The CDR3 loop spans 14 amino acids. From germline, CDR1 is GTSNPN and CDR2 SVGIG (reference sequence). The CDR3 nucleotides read TGTGCCTGGAGCACGGGACTAGCGCCCTACGAGCAGTACTTC. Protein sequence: CAWSTGLAPYEQYF.

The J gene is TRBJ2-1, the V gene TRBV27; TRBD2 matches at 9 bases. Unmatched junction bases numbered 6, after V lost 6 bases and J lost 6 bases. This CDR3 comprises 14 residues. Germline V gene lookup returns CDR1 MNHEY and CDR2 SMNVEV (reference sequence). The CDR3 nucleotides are TGTGCCAGCAGCGGCCTAGCGGGGCTCAATGAGCAGTTCTTC. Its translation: CASSGLAGLNEQFF.

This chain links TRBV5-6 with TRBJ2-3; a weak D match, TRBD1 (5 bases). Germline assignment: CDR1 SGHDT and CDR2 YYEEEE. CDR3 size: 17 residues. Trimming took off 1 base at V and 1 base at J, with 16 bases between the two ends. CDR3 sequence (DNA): TGTGCCAGCAGCTTGCAGGGCCTCCTGCTTGGCACAGATACGCAGTATTTT. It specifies CASSLQGLLLGTDTQYF.

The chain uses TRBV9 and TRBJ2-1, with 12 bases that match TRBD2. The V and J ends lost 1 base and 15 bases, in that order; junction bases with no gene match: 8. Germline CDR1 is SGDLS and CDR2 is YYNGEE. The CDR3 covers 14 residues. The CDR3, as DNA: TGTGCCAGCAGCGTAAGTCTAGCGGGGGGGTGGTGGTTCTTC. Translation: CASSVSLAGGWWFF. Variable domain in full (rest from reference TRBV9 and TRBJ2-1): DSGVTQTPKHLITATGQRVTLRCSPRSGDLSVYWYQQSLDQGLQFLIQYYNGEERAKGNILERFSAQQFPDLHSELNLSSLELGDSALYFCASSVSLAGGWWFFGPGTRLTVL.

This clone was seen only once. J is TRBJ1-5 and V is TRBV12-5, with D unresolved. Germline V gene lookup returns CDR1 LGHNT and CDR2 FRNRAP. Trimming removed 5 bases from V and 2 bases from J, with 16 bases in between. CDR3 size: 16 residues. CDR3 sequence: CASGRAAGFGNQPQHF. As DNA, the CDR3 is TGTGCTAGTGGTCGCGCGGCGGGGTTTGGCAATCAGCCCCAGCATTTT.

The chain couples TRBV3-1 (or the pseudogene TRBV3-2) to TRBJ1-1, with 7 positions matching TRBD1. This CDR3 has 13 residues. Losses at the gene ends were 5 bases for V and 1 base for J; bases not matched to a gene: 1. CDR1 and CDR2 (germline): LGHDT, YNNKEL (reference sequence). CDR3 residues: CASSYRGNTEAFF. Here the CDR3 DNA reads TGTGCCAGCAGCTACAGGGGGAACACTGAAGCTTTCTTT.

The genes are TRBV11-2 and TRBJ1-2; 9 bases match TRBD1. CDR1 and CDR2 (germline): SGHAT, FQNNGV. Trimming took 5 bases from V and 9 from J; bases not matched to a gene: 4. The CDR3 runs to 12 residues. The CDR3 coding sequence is TGTGCCAGCAGCCGGGACAGGGTGAGCTACACCTTC. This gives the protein CASSRDRVSYTF.

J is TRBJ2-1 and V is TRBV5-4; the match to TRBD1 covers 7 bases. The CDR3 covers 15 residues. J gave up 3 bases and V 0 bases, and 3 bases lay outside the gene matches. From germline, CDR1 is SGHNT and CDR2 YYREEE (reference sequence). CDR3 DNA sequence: TGTGCCAGCAGCTTGGGACAGGGATTCTACAATGAGCAGTTCTTC. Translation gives CASSLGQGFYNEQFF.

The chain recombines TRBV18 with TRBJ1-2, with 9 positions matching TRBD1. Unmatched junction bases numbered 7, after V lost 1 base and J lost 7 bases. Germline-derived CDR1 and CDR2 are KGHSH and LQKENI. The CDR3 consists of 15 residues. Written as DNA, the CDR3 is TGTGCCAGCTCACCACTTGACAGGGGGATAGGTGGCTACACCTTC. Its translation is CASSPLDRGIGGYTF.

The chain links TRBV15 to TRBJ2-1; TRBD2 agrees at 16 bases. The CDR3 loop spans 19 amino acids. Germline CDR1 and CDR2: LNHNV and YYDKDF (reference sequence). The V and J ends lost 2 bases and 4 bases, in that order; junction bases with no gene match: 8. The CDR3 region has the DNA TGTGCCACCAGCAGATCCCAAGGGACTAGCGGGGGGGTATACAATGAGCAGTTCTTC. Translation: CATSRSQGTSGGVYNEQFF.

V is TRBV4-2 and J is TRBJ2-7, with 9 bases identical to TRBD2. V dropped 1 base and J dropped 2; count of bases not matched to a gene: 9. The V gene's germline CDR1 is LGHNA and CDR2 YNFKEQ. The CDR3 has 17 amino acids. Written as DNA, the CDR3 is TGTGCCAGCAGCCAAGGGTATAGCGGGAGAAGCACCTACGAGCAGTACTTC. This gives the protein CASSQGYSGRSTYEQYF.